These 17 T cell receptor beta chains share one sample of origin, sequenced in a study of cytomegalovirus exposure and HLA in healthy donors. The PCR employed 60 Vbeta primers together with 13 Jbeta primers. Generated by immunoSEQ multiplex PCR, the TCRdb table keeps only in-frame clones and is missing some. This sample carries under 150,000 clones, approximately 71% of them seen once, and the ten largest clones take 0.94%. Sequencing was carried out using PBMCs. These receptors all come from a woman aged 55-69 years in good health and CMV-seronegative.

There are a few counts of this clone. The chain has TRBV5-1 and TRBJ2-7; D not certain. Germline loops: CDR1 SGHRS, CDR2 YFSETQ. The CDR3 loop spans 14 amino acids. Trimming pared 3 bases from V and 0 bases from J, leaving 10 bases between. In DNA form, the CDR3 reads TGCGCCAGCAGCTCAGGCTCGCGCTCCTACGAGCAGTACTTC. Translated: CASSSGSRSYEQYF. Using reference TRBV5-1 and TRBJ2-7 for the parts outside the CDR3, the full variable domain is KAGVTQTPRYLIKTRGQQVTLSCSPISGHRSVSWYQQTPGQGLQFLFEYFSETQRNKGNFPGRFSGRQFSNSRSEMNVSTLELGDSALYLCASSSGSRSYEQYFGPGTRLTVT.

The chain uses TRBV19 and TRBJ2-7; 11 positions agree with TRBD2. This CDR3 comprises 18 residues. Looked up from germline, CDR1 is LNHDA and CDR2 is SQIVND (reference sequence). The J segment lost 2 bases and the V segment lost 5 bases, leaving 14 bases of the junction unmatched. The CDR3 coding sequence is TGTGCCAGTAGTTCACGGACTAGCGGGCCCCGCAGAACCTACGAGCAGTACTTC. It is translated as CASSSRTSGPRRTYEQYF.

The gene calls are TRBV2 and TRBJ1-5; D not resolved. CDR1 and CDR2 (germline): SNHLY, FYNNEI. Trimming took off 5 bases at V and 3 bases at J, with 5 bases between the two ends. This CDR3 comprises 12 residues. Here the CDR3 reads CASSQNNQPQHF. The CDR3 bases are TGTGCCAGCAGTCAAAACAATCAGCCCCAGCATTTT.

The chain uses TRBV11-2 and TRBJ2-5; 7 nucleotides align to TRBD1. From germline, CDR1 is SGHAT and CDR2 FQNNGV. The CDR3 sequence is 13 residues long. The J segment lost 4 bases and the V segment lost 4 bases, leaving 3 bases of the junction unmatched. The CDR3 bases are TGTGCCAGCAGCTCCAGGGGGACAGAGACCCAGTACTTC. Its translation: CASSSRGTETQYF.

CDR3 nucleotide sequence: TGCGCCAGCAGCTTGGAGCAGGTTCCTTCGTACGAGCAGTACTTC. This codes for CASSLEQVPSYEQYF. The gene calls are TRBV5-1 and TRBJ2-7; no clear D gene. Germline V gene sequence: CDR1 SGHRS, CDR2 YFSETQ. V was cut by 0 bases and J by 4 bases, with 14 bases left in between. The length of the CDR3 is 15 residues.

This rearrangement joins TRBV28 to TRBJ1-2; D not certain. Germline V gives CDR1 MDHEN, CDR2 SYDVKM. This CDR3 has 14 residues. V was cut by 4 bases and J by 2 bases, with 11 bases left in between. The CDR3: CASSSPSGNYGYTF. CDR3 DNA: TGTGCCAGCAGTTCCCCCAGCGGGAACTATGGCTACACCTTC.

The chain employs TRBV9 and TRBJ1-6, with D uncertain. The CDR3 extends over 14 amino acids. The V gene's germline CDR1 is SGDLS and CDR2 YYNGEE. V was cut by 6 bases and J by 3 bases, with 10 bases left in between. CDR3 DNA sequence: TGTGCCAGCAACGGCCGGGGCTATAATTCACCCCTCCACTTT. It codes for CASNGRGYNSPLHF. The variable domain in full, completed from reference TRBV9 and TRBJ1-6, reads DSGVTQTPKHLITATGQRVTLRCSPRSGDLSVYWYQQSLDQGLQFLIQYYNGEERAKGNILERFSAQQFPDLHSELNLSSLELGDSALYFCASNGRGYNSPLHFGNGTRLTVT.

V usage is TRBV6-5 and J usage is TRBJ1-1; tentative D call: TRBD1 (5 bases). Germline loops: CDR1 MNHEY, CDR2 SVGAGI. Trimming took off 7 bases at V and 1 base at J, with 13 bases between the two ends. The CDR3 length is 14 residues. The CDR3 nucleotides read TGTGCCAGCAACCCGGGGAGGGGGAACACTGAAGCTTTCTTT. It translates to CASNPGRGNTEAFF.

The chain combines TRBV15 with TRBJ1-5; weak D call: TRBD1 (6 bases). The CDR3 length is 15 residues. Germline CDR1 and CDR2: LNHNV and YYDKDF (reference sequence). V gave up 5 bases and J gave up 2 bases, with 13 bases separating them. The CDR3 DNA follows: TGTGCCACCAGCGGTCCAGGGGCTCGCAATCAGCCCCAGCATTTT. It is translated as CATSGPGARNQPQHF.

The chain is built from TRBV7-2 and TRBJ1-2; D perhaps matches TRBD1 (5 bases). Trimming cost V 2 bases and J 6 bases, with 13 bases left between them. The CDR3 extends over 14 amino acids. The germline V gene has CDR1 SGHTA and CDR2 FQGNSA. CDR3 loop: CASSLQGSIDGYTF. DNA of the CDR3: TGTGCCAGCAGCTTACAGGGTTCAATCGATGGCTACACCTTC.

This clone was recorded only once. The chain combines TRBV5-1 with TRBJ2-2; D is undetermined. The germline CDR1 and CDR2 sequences are SGHRS and YFSETQ. V was trimmed by 0 bases and J by 4 bases, leaving 7 bases between them. The CDR3 covers 14 residues. Here the CDR3 DNA reads TGCGCCAGCAGCTTGGATCCGGTCACCGGGGAGCTGTTTTTT. The encoded protein is CASSLDPVTGELFF.

This chain uses TRBV15 with TRBJ2-1; 8 bases map to TRBD1. J lost 5 bases, V lost 2 bases, and 8 bases had no gene match. CDR3 length equals 16 residues. Germline assignment: CDR1 LNHNV and CDR2 YYDKDF (reference sequence). DNA of the CDR3: TGTGCCACCAGCAGAAACGAGTGGACAGGGAACAATGAGCAGTTCTTC. This codes for CATSRNEWTGNNEQFF.

The chain is built from TRBV29-1 and TRBJ1-2; D is perhaps TRBD1 (6 bases). The CDR3 has 13 residues. Germline-derived CDR1 and CDR2 are SQVTM and ANQGSEA. The V end was cut by 6 bases, the J end by 4 bases, with 15 bases between. CDR3 in DNA: TGCAGCGTCCCGGGACAACCGGGCTATGGCTACACCTTC. It codes for CSVPGQPGYGYTF.

V and J are TRBV6-6 and TRBJ2-7, with no clear D. With 2 bases removed from V and 3 bases from J, the gap between germline ends came to 8 bases. The V gene's germline CDR1 is MNHNY and CDR2 SVGAGI (reference sequence). The CDR3 extends over 13 amino acids. The CDR3 DNA reads as TGTGCCAGCAGTTACGGTACCAGCTACGAGCAGTACTTC. Protein: CASSYGTSYEQYF.

The chain links TRBV5-1 to TRBJ2-3, with 7 nucleotides matching TRBD1. This CDR3 is built from 15 residues. Per germline, CDR1 SGHRS and CDR2 YFSETQ. V was clipped by 7 bases and J by 0 bases; unmatched bases: 8. CDR3 nucleotide sequence: TGCGCCAGCGGAACCAACAGGGGTAGCACAGATACGCAGTATTTT. Encoded protein: CASGTNRGSTDTQYF.

V is TRBV15 and J is TRBJ2-1; 9 bases line up with TRBD1. The ends lost 5 bases at V and 3 bases at J; junction bases unmatched: 8. Germline-derived CDR1 and CDR2 are LNHNV and YYDKDF (reference sequence). There are 16 residues in the CDR3. The CDR3 DNA is TGTGCCACCAGCGGACGACAGGGGGAGGGCTACAATGAGCAGTTCTTC. Protein: CATSGRQGEGYNEQFF.

The V and J genes are TRBV11-2 and TRBJ2-5; D is possibly TRBD2 (5 bases). This CDR3 region has 13 residues. Germline V lookup: CDR1 SGHAT, CDR2 FQNNGV. Trimming took 1 base from V and 7 from J, leaving 10 bases between them. The CDR3 is CASSLALRGTQYF. In nucleotides, the CDR3 is TGTGCCAGCAGCTTAGCCCTCCGGGGGACCCAGTACTTC. Together with reference TRBV11-2 and TRBJ2-5, the CDR3 gives the full variable domain: EAGVAQSPRYKIIEKRQSVAFWCNPISGHATLYWYQQILGQGPKLLIQFQNNGVVDDSQLPKDRFSAERLKGVDSTLKIQPAKLEDSAVYLCASSLALRGTQYFGPGTRLLVL.